This T cell receptor (beta chain) was profiled in a study of cytotoxic CD8 clonotypes in ibrutinib-treated CLL. Across the whole study: Researchers reported 11 to 12 relapsed/refractory and 15 treatment-naive patients, 17 of them IGHV unmutated. General study points: Baseline clonality, higher than in age-matched healthy donors, tracked circulating CD8+ T-cell counts.

This table comes from immunoSEQ multiplex PCR, and its TCRdb copy is limited to in-frame clones, with some not included. Seen here are about 140,000 clones, around three quarters observed once, and the top ten hold approximately 28%. This CDR3 is built from 15 residues. Germline CDR1 reads SGHTA; CDR2 reads FQGNSA. V shed 5 bases and J shed 8 bases, with 21 bases lying between them. Worth noting for this clone: Its antigen is undetermined.

This sequence originates from a human donor with chronic lymphocytic leukemia. The V and J genes are TRBV7-2 and TRBJ1-2, with no clear D. The input for sequencing was PBMCs, taken after 12 months of ibrutinib treatment. The CDR3 here is CASSPKTGNSRGYTF. The CDR3 DNA sequence: TGTGCCAGCAGCCCCAAGACCGGGAACAGCCGGGGCTACACCTTC.